This T cell receptor (beta chain) appears in the sequencing data of a study of technical replicates of blood from a few donors. TCRdb's table, derived via immunoSEQ multiplex PCR, lists solely in-frame clones and lacks some. The sample shows about 67,000 clones, roughly 98% of them seen only once. Between the trimmed V and J ends, which lost 6 bases and 5 bases, there was a span of 12 bases. The V gene's germline CDR1 is SGHNT and CDR2 YENEEA. The CDR3 has 13 amino acids. The specimen sequenced was T cells isolated from PBMCs. The receptor was derived from a human donor in good health. This chain links TRBV11-3 with TRBJ2-3, with D unresolved. This CDR3 reads CASSTSSGDTQYF. The CDR3 coding sequence is TGTGCCAGCAGTACCTCATCAGGAGATACGCAGTATTTT. The whole variable domain, filled in from reference TRBV11-3 and TRBJ2-3, reads EAGVVQSPRYKIIEKKQPVAFWCNPISGHNTLYWYLQNLGQGPELLIRYENEEAVDDSQLPKDRFSAERLKGVDSTLKIQPAELGDSAVYLCASSTSSGDTQYFGPGTRLTVL.